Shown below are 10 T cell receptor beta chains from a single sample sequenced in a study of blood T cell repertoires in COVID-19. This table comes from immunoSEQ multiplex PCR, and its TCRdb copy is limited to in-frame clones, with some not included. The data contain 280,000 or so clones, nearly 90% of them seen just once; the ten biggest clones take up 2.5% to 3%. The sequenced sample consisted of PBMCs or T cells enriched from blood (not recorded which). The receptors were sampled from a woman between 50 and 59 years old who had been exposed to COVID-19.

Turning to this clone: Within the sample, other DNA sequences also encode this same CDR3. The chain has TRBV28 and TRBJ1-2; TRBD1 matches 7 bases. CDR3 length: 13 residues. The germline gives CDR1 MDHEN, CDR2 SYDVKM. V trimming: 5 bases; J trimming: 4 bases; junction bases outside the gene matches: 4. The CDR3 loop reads CASSLGTAYGYTF. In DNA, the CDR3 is TGTGCCAGCAGTCTTGGGACAGCCTATGGCTACACCTTC.

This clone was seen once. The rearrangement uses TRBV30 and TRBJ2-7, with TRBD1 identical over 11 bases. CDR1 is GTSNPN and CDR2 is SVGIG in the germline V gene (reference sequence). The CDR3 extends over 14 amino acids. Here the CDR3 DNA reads TGTGCTGTGATATCGGGACAGGGGGACTACGAGCAGTACTTC. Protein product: CAVISGQGDYEQYF.

CDR3 protein: CATSDGWRARAFF. Here the CDR3 DNA reads TGTGCCACCAGTGACGGGTGGCGGGCAAGGGCGTTTTTT. V is TRBV24-1 and J is TRBJ1-4; no clear D gene. V lost 4 bases to trimming and J lost 16 bases, with 18 bases between them. The CDR3 runs to 13 residues. Germline CDR1 is KGHDR and CDR2 is SFDVKD.

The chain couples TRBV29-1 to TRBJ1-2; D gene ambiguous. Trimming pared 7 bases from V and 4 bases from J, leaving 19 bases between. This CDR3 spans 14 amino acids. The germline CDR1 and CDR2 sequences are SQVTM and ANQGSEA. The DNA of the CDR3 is TGCAGCGCCCTAACAGCGGTTTACAGCTATGGCTACACCTTC. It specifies CSALTAVYSYGYTF.

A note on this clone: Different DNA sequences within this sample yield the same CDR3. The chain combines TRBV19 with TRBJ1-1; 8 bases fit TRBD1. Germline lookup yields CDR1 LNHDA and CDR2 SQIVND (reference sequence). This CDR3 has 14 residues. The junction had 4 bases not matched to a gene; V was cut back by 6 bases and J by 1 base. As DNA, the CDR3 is TGTGCCAGTAGCTGGACAGGGTCGAACACTGAAGCTTTCTTT. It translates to CASSWTGSNTEAFF.

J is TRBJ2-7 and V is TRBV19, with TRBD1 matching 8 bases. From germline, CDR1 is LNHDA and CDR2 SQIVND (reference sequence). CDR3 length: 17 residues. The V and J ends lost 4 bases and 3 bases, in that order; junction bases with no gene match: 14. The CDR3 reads CASSKQGQGQGFYEQYF. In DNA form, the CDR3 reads TGTGCCAGTAGTAAGCAAGGTCAAGGACAGGGATTCTACGAGCAGTACTTC.

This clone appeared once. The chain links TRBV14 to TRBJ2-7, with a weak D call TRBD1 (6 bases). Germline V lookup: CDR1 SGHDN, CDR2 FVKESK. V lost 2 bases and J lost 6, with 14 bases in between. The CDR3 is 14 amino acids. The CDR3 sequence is CASSQQNRVSEQYF. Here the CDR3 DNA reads TGTGCCAGCAGCCAACAAAACAGGGTTTCCGAGCAGTACTTC.

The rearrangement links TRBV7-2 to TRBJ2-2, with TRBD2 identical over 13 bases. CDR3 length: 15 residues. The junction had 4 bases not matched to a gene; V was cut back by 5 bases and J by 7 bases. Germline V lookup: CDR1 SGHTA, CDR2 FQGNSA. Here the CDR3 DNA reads TGTGCCAGCAGCCCGGGACTAGCGGGGTACGGGGAGCTGTTTTTT. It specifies CASSPGLAGYGELFF.

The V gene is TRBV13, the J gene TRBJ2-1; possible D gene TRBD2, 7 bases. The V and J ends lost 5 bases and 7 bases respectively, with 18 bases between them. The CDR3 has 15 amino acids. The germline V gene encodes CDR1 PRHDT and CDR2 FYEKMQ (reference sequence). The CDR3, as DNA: TGTGCCAGCAGCCCGCGGGGGCCGAATAGGAATGAGCAGTTCTTC. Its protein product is CASSPRGPNRNEQFF.

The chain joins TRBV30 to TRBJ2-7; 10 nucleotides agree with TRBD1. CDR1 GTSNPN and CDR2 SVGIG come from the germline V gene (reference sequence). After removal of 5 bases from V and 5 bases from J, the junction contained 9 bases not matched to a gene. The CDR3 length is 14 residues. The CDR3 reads CAWGLGDRGHEQYF. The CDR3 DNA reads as TGTGCCTGGGGGCTCGGGGACAGGGGCCACGAGCAGTACTTC.